This entry concerns a single T cell receptor beta chain. This sample was taken from a study of T cells in Graves' hyperthyroidism and ophthalmopathy. Clinical symptoms, serum thyroxine, TRAb, thyroid ultrasound and orbital computed tomography informed diagnoses. What was amplified from RNA transcripts were TCR beta CDR3 regions. With the HTBI primer set, the TCR CDR3 went through a first round of RT-PCR. One entry per CDR3 protein results from TCRdb running MiXCR on the multiplex PCR reads. The data contain some 360,000 distinct CDR3 sequences, 14% of them singletons. This CDR3 has 16 residues. Between the trimmed V and J ends, which lost 6 bases and 0 bases, there was a span of 18 bases. Germline V gene data show CDR1 as SQVTM and CDR2 as ANQGSEA.

The specimen was blood. This chain uses TRBV29-1 with TRBJ2-4; TRBD2 might be the D (5 bases). The receptor was isolated from a woman aged 60 to 75 with Graves' hyperthyroidism. CDR3 sequence (DNA): TGCAGCGTCACCCTCCCCCGGGAACTAGCCAAAAACATTCAGTACTTC. It encodes CSVTLPRELAKNIQYF.